The 21 T cell receptor beta chains below were found in one sample sequenced in a study of T cells in Graves' hyperthyroidism and ophthalmopathy. Amplification of TCR beta CDR3 regions was performed using RNA transcripts as template. First-round RT-PCR targeting the TCR CDR3 was performed with the HTBI primer set. Each CDR3 protein is one row after TCRdb ran MiXCR on the multiplex PCR reads. The sample consists of about 580,000 distinct CDR3 sequences, around 46% of them appearing once. The sequencing input was peripheral blood or thyroid tissue (not recorded which). The receptors shown here come from a woman in her late teens or twenties with Graves' hyperthyroidism.

V usage is TRBV7-9 and J usage is TRBJ1-2; 8 positions match TRBD1. Germline assignment: CDR1 SEHNR and CDR2 FQNEAQ (reference sequence). Trimming cost V 3 bases and J 8 bases; bases outside gene matches: 11. This CDR3 contains 15 residues. CDR3 loop: CASSFYGQGMGGYTF. CDR3 bases: TGTGCCAGCAGCTTTTACGGACAGGGAATGGGAGGCTACACCTTC.

The V and J genes are TRBV2 and TRBJ2-6; 12 nucleotides agree with TRBD2. The CDR3 is 16 residues long. Trimming at V came to 7 bases and at J to 2 bases, leaving 3 bases not matched to a gene. CDR1 is SNHLY, CDR2 FYNNEI, per germline. This chain's CDR3 is CASTSGRATGANVLTF. In DNA, the CDR3 is TGTGCCAGCACTAGCGGGAGGGCCACTGGGGCCAACGTCCTGACTTTC. Variable domain in full (rest from reference TRBV2 and TRBJ2-6): EPEVTQTPSHQVTQMGQEVILRCVPISNHLYFYWYRQILGQKVEFLVSFYNNEISEKSEIFDDQFSVERPDGSNFTLKIRSTKLEDSAMYFCASTSGRATGANVLTFGAGSRLTVL.

This clonotype showed up many times. The chain has TRBV6-6 and TRBJ2-7, with D tentatively TRBD1 or TRBD2 (5 bases each). CDR1 MNHNY and CDR2 SVGAGI come from the germline V gene (reference sequence). V lost 2 bases and J lost 4, with 12 bases in between. The CDR3 is made up of 14 amino acids. In DNA, the CDR3 is TGTGCCAGCAGTTACGGTGGGGGACCTTACGAGCAGTACTTC. Amino acids: CASSYGGGPYEQYF.

There are many counts of this clonotype. The J gene is TRBJ1-5, the V gene TRBV7-2; no reliable D call. Germline-derived CDR1 and CDR2 are SGHTA and FQGNSA. V lost 2 bases and J 7 bases, leaving 9 bases between the germline ends. This CDR3 region has 13 residues. The CDR3 sequence: CASSLLSSQPQHF. DNA of the CDR3: TGTGCCAGCAGCTTACTCTCTTCGCAGCCCCAGCATTTT.

This chain joins TRBV5-1 and TRBJ1-5; 11 nucleotides align to TRBD2. The DNA matches TRBJ2-3 better at its end, which makes the J call doubtful. This CDR3 is built from 16 residues. Germline loops: CDR1 SGHRS, CDR2 YFSETQ. The CDR3 bases are TGCGCCAGCAGCTTCGGATCTAGCGGGAGGTCAGATACGCAGTATTTT. This codes for CASSFGSSGRSDTQYF.

This clonotype was detected ten times or more. V gene TRBV20-1 combines with J gene TRBJ2-7; 7 nucleotides match TRBD1. Germline CDR1 DFQATT, CDR2 SNEGSKA (reference sequence). The CDR3 runs 14 residues. The junction had 9 bases not matched to a gene; V was cut back by 5 bases and J by 2 bases. The CDR3 loop is CSAGPGQYTYEQYF. CDR3 in DNA: TGCAGTGCTGGACCGGGACAGTACACCTACGAGCAGTACTTC.

The chain has TRBV5-1 and TRBJ2-2; 11 bases align to TRBD2. CDR3 size: 16 residues. The V and J ends lost 3 bases and 3 bases, in that order; junction bases with no gene match: 4. CDR1 is SGHRS and CDR2 is YFSETQ in the germline V gene. CDR3 nucleotide sequence: TGCGCCAGCAGCTACGGACTAGCGGGCGACACCGGGGAGCTGTTTTTT. The encoded protein is CASSYGLAGDTGELFF.

This clonotype was observed once. A read error may be the cause here, since a much bigger clone is one base away. The rearrangement links TRBV29-1 to TRBJ1-3; D remains ambiguous. The CDR3 has 13 residues. The ends were cut back, 2 bases at V and 2 bases at J, with 7 bases in the middle. Germline V gene sequence: CDR1 SQVTM, CDR2 ANQGSEA. The CDR3 DNA reads TGCAGCGTTGAAAGAAACCCTGGAAACACCATATATTTT. Its protein product is CSVERNPGNTIYF.

The rearrangement uses TRBV20-1 and TRBJ1-4; the D gene is possibly TRBD1 (5 bases). The CDR3 has 16 residues. Germline V gene lookup returns CDR1 DFQATT and CDR2 SNEGSKA (reference sequence). Trimming shortened V by 3 bases and J by 4 bases, and 18 bases separated the two germline ends. The chain's CDR3 is CSARGLAGGRNEKLFF. CDR3 DNA: TGCAGTGCTAGGGGACTAGCGGGAGGACGTAATGAAAAACTGTTTTTT.

This clonotype was detected many times. This sequence joins TRBV7-9 and TRBJ1-6; TRBD1 agrees at 9 bases. The trim removed 4 bases at V and 10 bases at J, leaving 8 bases unmatched. CDR1 is SEHNR and CDR2 is FQNEAQ in the germline V gene (reference sequence). CDR3 size: 15 residues. As DNA, the CDR3 is TGTGCCAGCAGCTCCCACAGGGGGCAAGAATCACCCCTCCACTTT. This gives the protein CASSSHRGQESPLHF.

The count of this clonotype is one. The chain couples TRBV7-6 to TRBJ1-5, with D possibly TRBD1 on 5 matching bases. Per germline, CDR1 SGHVS and CDR2 FNYEAQ. V dropped 1 base and J dropped 0 bases, with 10 bases sitting between them. The CDR3 contains 16 residues. CDR3 sequence (DNA): TGTGCCAGCAGCTTAGGGGGCGCATATAGCAATCAGCCCCAGCATTTT. It specifies CASSLGGAYSNQPQHF. Supplemented by reference TRBV7-6 and TRBJ1-5, the full variable domain reads GAGVSQSPRYKVTKRGQDVALRCDPISGHVSLYWYRQALGQGPEFLTYFNYEAQQDKSGLPNDRFSAERPEGSISTLTIQRTEQRDSAMYRCASSLGGAYSNQPQHFGDGTRLSIL.

V is TRBV10-3 and J is TRBJ2-6; D unresolved. Deletions cut 6 bases from V and 15 bases from J, with 9 bases between. This CDR3 region has 10 residues. Germline lookup yields CDR1 ENHRY and CDR2 SYGVKD. The CDR3 loop reads CAISRQPLTF. The CDR3 DNA follows: TGTGCCATCAGCCGACAACCCCTGACTTTC.

The V and J genes are TRBV6-5 and TRBJ1-4; D is perhaps TRBD1 (6 bases). V lost 8 bases and J 6 bases, leaving 16 bases between the germline ends. Germline V CDR1 and CDR2: MNHEY, SVGAGI. The CDR3 contains 14 residues. CDR3 amino acids: CASSLGGVDEKLFF. The CDR3 nucleotides read TGTGCCAGCTCCTTGGGGGGCGTGGATGAAAAACTGTTTTTT.

In its sample, this clonotype was seen a few times. V usage is TRBV20-1 and J usage is TRBJ2-3; a possible D gene is TRBD1 (5 bases). Trimming shortened V by 2 bases and J by 5 bases, and 5 bases separated the two germline ends. The CDR3 loop spans 11 amino acids. The V gene's germline CDR1 is DFQATT and CDR2 SNEGSKA (reference sequence). CDR3 sequence (DNA): TGCAGTGCTAGAAGGGGAGATACGCAGTATTTT. Translation gives CSARRGDTQYF.

The CDR3 loop reads CASSFLSGKNTEAFF. DNA of the CDR3: TGTGCCAGCTCCTTTCTTTCGGGAAAGAACACTGAAGCTTTCTTT. The chain links TRBV7-3 to TRBJ1-1, with no clear D. Per the germline V gene, CDR1 is SGHTA and CDR2 is FQGTGA. The V and J ends lost 8 bases and 1 base respectively, with 17 bases between them. The CDR3 is made up of 15 amino acids.

The chain couples TRBV7-6 to TRBJ2-5, with 12 positions matching TRBD2. The CDR3 runs to 17 residues. CDR1 and CDR2 from the germline V gene are SGHVS and FNYEAQ. After removal of 10 bases from V and 5 bases from J, the junction contained 17 bases not matched to a gene. The CDR3, as DNA: TGTGCCACCAGTGAGCCATCGACTAGCGGGAGTGTGGAGACCCAGTACTTC. Translated, it gives CATSEPSTSGSVETQYF.

The chain carries TRBV13 and TRBJ2-7; 8 nucleotides agree with TRBD1. V dropped 3 bases and J dropped 3; count of bases not matched to a gene: 4. This CDR3 has 14 amino acids. CDR1 PRHDT and CDR2 FYEKMQ come from the germline V gene (reference sequence). DNA for the CDR3: TGTGCCAGCAGCTTCCCGGGACAGGACTACGAGCAGTACTTC. It is translated as CASSFPGQDYEQYF.

J is TRBJ1-6 and V is TRBV5-1; possible D gene TRBD1, 5 bases. Germline V lookup: CDR1 SGHRS, CDR2 YFSETQ. The CDR3 has 13 amino acids. Trimming left V 4 bases short and J 7 bases short, with 9 bases between. The CDR3 DNA sequence: TGCGCCAGCAGCGGGACCATAAATTCACCCCTCCACTTT. As protein: CASSGTINSPLHF.

This clonotype showed up many times. The chain recombines TRBV20-1 with TRBJ2-2; D gene unclear. The V gene lost 0 bases and the J gene lost 6 bases, with 5 bases spanning the gap. Germline V gene lookup returns CDR1 DFQATT and CDR2 SNEGSKA (reference sequence). This CDR3 comprises 12 residues. The CDR3 sequence is CSARDGAGELFF. CDR3 coding DNA: TGCAGTGCTAGAGATGGAGCCGGGGAGCTGTTTTTT.

This clonotype was detected many times. One end of the junction does not line up with germline, which may come from a read error. The chain couples TRBV4-1 to TRBJ1-5; 7 nucleotides match TRBD1. CDR1 MGHRA and CDR2 YSYEKL come from the germline V gene. CDR3 size: 15 residues. CDR3 bases: TGCGCCAGCAGCCCAGGGAAAGGGGGCAACCAGCCCCAGCATTTT. As protein: CASSPGKGGNQPQHF.

This clonotype was counted a few times. This rearrangement joins TRBV20-1 to TRBJ1-4, with unresolved D. Germline V gene data show CDR1 as DFQATT and CDR2 as SNEGSKA (reference sequence). CDR3 length equals 16 residues. V was clipped by 3 bases and J by 7 bases, with 21 bases between them. DNA of the CDR3: TGCAGTGCTAGCGAACCCTTCCGGTCCGACACTGAAAAACTGTTTTTT. It encodes CSASEPFRSDTEKLFF.